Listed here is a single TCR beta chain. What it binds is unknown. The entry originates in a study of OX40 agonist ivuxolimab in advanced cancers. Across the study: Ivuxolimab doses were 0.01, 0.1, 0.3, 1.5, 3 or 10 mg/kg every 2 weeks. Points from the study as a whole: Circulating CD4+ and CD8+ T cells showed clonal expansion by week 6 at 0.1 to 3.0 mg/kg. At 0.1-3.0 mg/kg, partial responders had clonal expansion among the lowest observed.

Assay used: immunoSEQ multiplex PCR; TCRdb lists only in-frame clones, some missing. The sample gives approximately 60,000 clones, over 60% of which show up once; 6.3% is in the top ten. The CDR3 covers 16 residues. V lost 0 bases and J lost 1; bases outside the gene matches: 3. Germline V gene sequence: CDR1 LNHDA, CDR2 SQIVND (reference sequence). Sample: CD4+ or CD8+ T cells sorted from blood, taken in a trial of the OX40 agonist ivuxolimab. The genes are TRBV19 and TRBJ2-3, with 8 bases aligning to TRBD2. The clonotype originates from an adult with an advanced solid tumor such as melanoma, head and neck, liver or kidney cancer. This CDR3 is CASSIDTGGGTDTQYF. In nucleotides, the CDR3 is TGTGCCAGTAGTATAGATACGGGAGGGGGCACAGATACGCAGTATTTT.